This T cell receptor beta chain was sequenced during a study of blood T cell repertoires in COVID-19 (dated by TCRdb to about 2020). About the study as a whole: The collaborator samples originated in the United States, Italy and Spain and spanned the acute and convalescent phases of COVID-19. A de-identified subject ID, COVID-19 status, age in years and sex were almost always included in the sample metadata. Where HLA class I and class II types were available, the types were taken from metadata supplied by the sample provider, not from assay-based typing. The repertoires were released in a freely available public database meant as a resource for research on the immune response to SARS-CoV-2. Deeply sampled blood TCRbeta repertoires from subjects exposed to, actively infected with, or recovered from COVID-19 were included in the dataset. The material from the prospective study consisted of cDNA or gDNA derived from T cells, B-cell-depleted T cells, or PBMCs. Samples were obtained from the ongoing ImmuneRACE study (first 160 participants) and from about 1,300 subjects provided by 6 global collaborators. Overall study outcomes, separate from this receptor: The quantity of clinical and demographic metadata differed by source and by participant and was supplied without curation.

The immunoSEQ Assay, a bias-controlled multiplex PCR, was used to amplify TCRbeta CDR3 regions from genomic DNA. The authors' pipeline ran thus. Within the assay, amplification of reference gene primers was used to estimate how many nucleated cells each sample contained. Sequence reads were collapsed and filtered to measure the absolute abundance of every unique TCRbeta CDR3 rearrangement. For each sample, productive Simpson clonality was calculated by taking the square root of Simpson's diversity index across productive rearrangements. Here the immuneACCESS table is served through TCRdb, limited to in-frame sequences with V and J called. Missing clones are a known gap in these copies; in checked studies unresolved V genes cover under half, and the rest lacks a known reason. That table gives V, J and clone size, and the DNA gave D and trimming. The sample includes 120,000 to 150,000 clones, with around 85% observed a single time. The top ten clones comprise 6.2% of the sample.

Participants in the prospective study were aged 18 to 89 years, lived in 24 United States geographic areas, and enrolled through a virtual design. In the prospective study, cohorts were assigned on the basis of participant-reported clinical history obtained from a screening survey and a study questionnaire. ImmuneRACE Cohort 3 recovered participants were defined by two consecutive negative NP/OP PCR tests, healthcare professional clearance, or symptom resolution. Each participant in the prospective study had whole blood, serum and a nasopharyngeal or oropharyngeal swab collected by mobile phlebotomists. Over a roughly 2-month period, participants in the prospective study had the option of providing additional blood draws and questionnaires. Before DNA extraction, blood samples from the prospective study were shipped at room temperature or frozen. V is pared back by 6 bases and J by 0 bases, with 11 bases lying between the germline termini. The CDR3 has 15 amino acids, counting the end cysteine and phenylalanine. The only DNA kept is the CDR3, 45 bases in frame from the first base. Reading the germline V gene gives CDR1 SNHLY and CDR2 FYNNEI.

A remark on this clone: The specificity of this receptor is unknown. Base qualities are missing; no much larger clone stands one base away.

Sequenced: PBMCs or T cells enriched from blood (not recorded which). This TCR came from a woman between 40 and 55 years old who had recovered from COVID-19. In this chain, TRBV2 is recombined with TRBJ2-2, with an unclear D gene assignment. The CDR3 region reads CASRATGSNTGELFF. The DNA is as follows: TGTGCCAGCAGAGCAACCGGGTCGAACACCGGGGAGCTGTTTTTT.